Listed here are 13 T cell receptor beta chains from one sample, sequenced in a study of blood T cells in healthy people across ages. A second about 7 to 12 cycle PCR used barcoded and J-beta primers. TCRdb reprocessed the 5' RACE reads with MiXCR, giving one entry per CDR3 protein. The sample lists under 2 million distinct CDR3 sequences, almost 35% seen once, with approximately 11% in the top ten. Sample: blood. These receptors all come from a woman in her 30s in good health.

This clonotype was counted a few times. V usage is TRBV9 and J usage is TRBJ2-3; possible D gene TRBD2, 5 bases. The CDR3 runs 15 residues. The germline CDR1 and CDR2 sequences are SGDLS and YYNGEE. V dropped 0 bases and J dropped 2 bases, with 10 bases sitting between them. This CDR3 reads CASSVGGSYTDTQYF. The CDR3 coding sequence is TGTGCCAGCAGCGTAGGCGGGTCGTACACAGATACGCAGTATTTT.

This clonotype was seen repeatedly, ten times or more. This chain connects TRBV29-1 to TRBJ2-1; D gene ambiguous. CDR1 and CDR2 from the germline V gene are SQVTM and ANQGSEA. This CDR3 region has 11 residues. V gave up 1 base and J gave up 9 bases, with 7 bases separating them. The CDR3 sequence is CSVEALTEQFF. The DNA of the CDR3 is TGCAGCGTTGAAGCGTTGACTGAGCAGTTCTTC.

A few counts support this clonotype. This rearrangement joins TRBV5-4 to TRBJ2-1; TRBD2 aligns across 7 bases. The J segment lost 4 bases and the V segment lost 0 bases, leaving 10 bases of the junction unmatched. This CDR3 has 17 amino acids. CDR1 is SGHNT, CDR2 YYREEE, per germline (reference sequence). The CDR3 protein is CASSLASRGGRYNEQFF. The CDR3 DNA reads as TGTGCCAGCAGCTTGGCGTCTCGCGGGGGTCGGTACAATGAGCAGTTCTTC.

V and J are TRBV5-1 and TRBJ2-5, with D maybe TRBD1 (6 bases). V was trimmed by 1 base and J by 1 base, leaving 11 bases between them. Germline V gene sequence: CDR1 SGHRS, CDR2 YFSETQ. The CDR3 contains 15 residues. In DNA, the CDR3 is TGCGCCAGCAGCTTGAGTCCGACAGGCCAAGAGACCCAGTACTTC. It translates to CASSLSPTGQETQYF.

The V gene is TRBV27, the J gene TRBJ2-7; 8 bases match TRBD2. Trimming took 7 bases from V and 2 from J; bases not matched to a gene: 4. Germline assignment: CDR1 MNHEY and CDR2 SMNVEV (reference sequence). This CDR3 has 13 residues. Here the CDR3 DNA reads TGTGCCAGCAAGGCGGGAGGCCCCTACGAGCAGTACTTC. Amino acid sequence: CASKAGGPYEQYF.

For the CDR3, the DNA is TGTGCCAGCAGTTTAGGACAGGGGGCGCTCAATCAGCCCCAGCATTTT. It encodes CASSLGQGALNQPQHF. The rearrangement joins TRBV28 to TRBJ1-5; 11 positions match TRBD1. Trimming took 2 bases from V and 3 from J; bases not matched to a gene: 3. The germline V gene has CDR1 MDHEN and CDR2 SYDVKM. The CDR3 has 16 amino acids.

CDR3 bases: TGTGCCAGTAGTCCGGGGACTAGCGGGGGGGCCCCGTTCTTC. Its protein is CASSPGTSGGAPFF. The genes are TRBV19 and TRBJ2-1; TRBD2 aligns across 16 bases. V shed 5 bases, J shed 15 bases, and the junction held 7 bases outside the gene matches. Germline loops: CDR1 LNHDA, CDR2 SQIVND (reference sequence). This CDR3 region has 14 residues.

The chain combines TRBV3-1 with TRBJ2-3, with no clear D. The CDR3 sequence is 15 residues long. The V end was cut by 0 bases, the J end by 0 bases, with 7 bases between. The germline CDR1 and CDR2 sequences are LGHDT and YNNKEL (reference sequence). The CDR3 DNA sequence: TGTGCCAGCAGCCAAGATATACGTAGCACAGATACGCAGTATTTT. This codes for CASSQDIRSTDTQYF.

The genes are TRBV5-1 and TRBJ2-3, with TRBD2 matching 12 bases. CDR1 and CDR2 (germline): SGHRS, YFSETQ. This CDR3 is 16 amino acids long. The trim removed 4 bases at V and 5 bases at J, leaving 8 bases unmatched. CDR3 loop: CASSPKLAGGGDTQYF. CDR3 coding DNA: TGCGCCAGCAGCCCCAAACTAGCGGGGGGCGGAGATACGCAGTATTTT. Together with reference TRBV5-1 and TRBJ2-3, the CDR3 gives the full variable domain: KAGVTQTPRYLIKTRGQQVTLSCSPISGHRSVSWYQQTPGQGLQFLFEYFSETQRNKGNFPGRFSGRQFSNSRSEMNVSTLELGDSALYLCASSPKLAGGGDTQYFGPGTRLTVL.

This chain links TRBV28 with TRBJ1-1; D remains ambiguous. The CDR3 totals 12 residues. Germline values: CDR1 MDHEN, CDR2 SYDVKM. V dropped 2 bases and J dropped 7 bases, with 8 bases sitting between them. This CDR3 reads CASSLRAREAFF. DNA for the CDR3: TGTGCCAGCAGTTTACGGGCGCGTGAAGCTTTCTTT.

This clonotype was recorded many times. Written as DNA, the CDR3 is TGCAGCGTTGAACTGGTTACTAGCGGGGTTTTTGCCACAGATACGCAGTATTTT. Encoded protein: CSVELVTSGVFATDTQYF. The chain joins TRBV29-1 to TRBJ2-3, with 10 bases aligning to TRBD2. Unmatched junction bases numbered 13, after V lost 2 bases and J lost 2 bases. The CDR3 contains 18 residues. The germline CDR1 and CDR2 sequences are SQVTM and ANQGSEA.

The chain carries TRBV20-1 and TRBJ2-3; the D is unclear. The germline V and J ends were trimmed by 4 bases and 5 bases, with 13 bases remaining between them. This CDR3 has 13 amino acids. CDR1 and CDR2 (germline): DFQATT, SNEGSKA (reference sequence). The CDR3 loop reads CSAKPASRDTQYF. DNA for the CDR3: TGCAGTGCTAAGCCTGCCAGCCGAGATACGCAGTATTTT.

The chain is built from TRBV12-3 or TRBV12-4 and TRBJ2-7; 11 bases agree with TRBD1. V dropped 6 bases and J dropped 5; count of bases not matched to a gene: 6. The CDR3 loop spans 14 amino acids. Here the CDR3 DNA reads TGTGCCAGCAGGGGGACAGGGGGTTCCCACGAGCAGTACTTC. Translating gives CASRGTGGSHEQYF.